Below, 3 T cell receptor beta chains from the same sample are listed, as sequenced in a study of cytomegalovirus exposure and HLA in healthy donors. Primers included in the PCR were 60 Vbeta and 13 Jbeta primers. The repertoire was sequenced with immunoSEQ multiplex PCR; TCRdb's copy has only in-frame clones and lacks some. The repertoire has 100,000 to 150,000 clones, roughly 80% of them found once; the top ten carry 11%. The sample comprised PBMCs. Receptors were obtained from a male donor in good health and CMV-seropositive.

The J gene is TRBJ2-1, the V gene TRBV27, with TRBD2 identical over 15 bases. The CDR3 covers 20 residues. Trimming took 1 base from V and 2 from J; bases not matched to a gene: 9. The germline V gene encodes CDR1 MNHEY and CDR2 SMNVEV (reference sequence). This CDR3 reads CASSLWLGTSGRPAYNEQFF. The CDR3 DNA is TGTGCCAGCAGTTTATGGCTGGGGACTAGCGGGAGGCCCGCCTACAATGAGCAGTTCTTC.

This chain joins TRBV6-6 and TRBJ2-1, with 9 bases that match TRBD2. The germline V gene encodes CDR1 MNHNY and CDR2 SVGAGI (reference sequence). V lost 5 bases, J lost 10 bases, and 6 bases stayed unmatched. This CDR3 spans 13 amino acids. The CDR3 DNA is TGTGCCAGCAGTCCCGGGCTAGCGGGGGAGCAGTTCTTC. It translates to CASSPGLAGEQFF.

The genes are TRBV6-6 and TRBJ2-3; possible D gene TRBD2, 6 bases. V was trimmed by 3 bases and J by 1 base, leaving 11 bases between them. The CDR3 is made up of 15 amino acids. From germline, CDR1 is MNHNY and CDR2 SVGAGI (reference sequence). The CDR3 DNA reads as TGTGCCAGCAGTTATTGGGGCGGGGGCACAGATACGCAGTATTTT. Its translation: CASSYWGGGTDTQYF.